The T cell receptor beta chain described here comes from a study of cytomegalovirus exposure and HLA in healthy donors. Study results and limitations: In a later analysis, across HLA loci, associated TCR counts were highest for DRB1, lowest for HLA-C. Sequencing likely generated an artifact that appeared as a cluster of highly shared sequence variants.

In regard to this clone: Its specificity is unknown.

PCR used 60 Vbeta primers and 13 Jbeta primers. Profiled with immunoSEQ multiplex PCR; TCRdb holds only in-frame clones, not every one. The table has 150,000 to 200,000 clones, around 72% seen once. This clonotype originated in a man aged 35 to 55 in good health and CMV-seropositive. Sequencing was carried out using PBMCs.

CDR3 nucleotide sequence: TGTGCCAGCAGCCCCCTCGGGGGGTCCCAGGGAGATACGCAGTATTTT. Translation: CASSPLGGSQGDTQYF. V usage is TRBV11-1 and J usage is TRBJ2-3, with 7 bases that match TRBD2. V was clipped by 5 bases and J by 5 bases; unmatched bases: 13. CDR1 is SGHAT, CDR2 FQDESV, per germline (reference sequence). The length of the CDR3 is 16 residues.